This entry lists 9 T cell receptor beta chains sequenced from one sample in a study of OX40 agonist ivuxolimab in advanced cancers. Method: immunoSEQ multiplex PCR; TCRdb's copy keeps in-frame clones and lacks some. This sample has 55,000 to 70,000 clones; around 84% occur once, and the top ten carry about 4.5%. Specimen: CD4+ or CD8+ T cells sorted from blood, collected in a trial of the OX40 agonist ivuxolimab. Receptors originate from an adult with an advanced solid tumor such as melanoma, head and neck, liver or kidney cancer.

This chain joins TRBV21-1 and TRBJ1-3. TRBV21-1 is recorded as a pseudogene. This CDR3 contains 16 residues. CDR3 in DNA: TGTGCCAGCAGCAAAGAATGGAAGGCCCCTGGAAACACCATATATTTT. This codes for CASSKEWKAPGNTIYF.

The chain has TRBV2 and TRBJ1-3, with D hard to call. V lost 6 bases, J lost 1 base, and 10 bases lay in between. The germline V gene encodes CDR1 SNHLY and CDR2 FYNNEI. This CDR3 has 14 amino acids. CDR3 DNA: TGTGCCAGCAGATCCCAAGCTTCTGGAAACACCATATATTTT. This sequence encodes CASRSQASGNTIYF.

The V gene is TRBV2, the J gene TRBJ2-1; TRBD2 matches 14 bases. The trim removed 8 bases at V and 0 bases at J, leaving 3 bases unmatched. The V gene's germline CDR1 is SNHLY and CDR2 FYNNEI. CDR3 size: 16 residues. CDR3 nucleotides: TGTGCCAGCTGGACTAGCGGGAGGTACTCCTACAATGAGCAGTTCTTC. This gives the protein CASWTSGRYSYNEQFF. The full variable domain, with the rest looked up from reference TRBV2 and TRBJ2-1, is EPEVTQTPSHQVTQMGQEVILRCVPISNHLYFYWYRQILGQKVEFLVSFYNNEISEKSEIFDDQFSVERPDGSNFTLKIRSTKLEDSAMYFCASWTSGRYSYNEQFFGPGTRLTVL.

This clone was observed once. The chain combines TRBV7-8 with TRBJ2-2, with 11 positions matching TRBD2. Germline loops: CDR1 SGHVS, CDR2 FQNEAQ. Losses at the gene ends were 4 bases for V and 6 bases for J; bases not matched to a gene: 7. This CDR3 is built from 16 residues. The CDR3 reads CASSSTSLAGAGELFF. The DNA for the CDR3 is TGTGCCAGCAGCTCCACCTCACTAGCGGGGGCCGGGGAGCTGTTTTTT.

The J gene is TRBJ1-1, the V gene TRBV6-1, with 7 nucleotides matching TRBD1. The CDR3 spans 14 residues. J was trimmed by 5 bases and V by 0 bases; bases with no gene match: 3. Germline CDR1 reads MNHNS; CDR2 reads SASEGT. The CDR3 loop reads CASSEARQGTEAFF. The CDR3 DNA reads TGTGCCAGCAGTGAAGCGCGACAGGGAACTGAAGCTTTCTTT.

This chain joins TRBV6-5 and TRBJ1-1; D call uncertain. This CDR3 region has 15 residues. V gave up 6 bases and J gave up 0 bases, with 14 bases separating them. The germline V gene encodes CDR1 MNHEY and CDR2 SVGAGI. The CDR3 DNA sequence: TGTGCCAGCAGCCCCGCCGGACCGATGAACACTGAAGCTTTCTTT. Its protein is CASSPAGPMNTEAFF.

V gene TRBV19 combines with J gene TRBJ2-2; 10 bases are shared with TRBD2. The ends lost 3 bases at V and 7 bases at J; junction bases unmatched: 5. This CDR3 is built from 15 residues. Germline V gene data show CDR1 as LNHDA and CDR2 as SQIVND (reference sequence). For the CDR3, the DNA is TGTGCCAGTAGTATCAGCGGGGGGGCGATCGGGGAGCTGTTTTTT. Translating it yields CASSISGGAIGELFF.

The chain joins TRBV6-5 to TRBJ2-7; D is perhaps TRBD1 (6 bases). Germline CDR1 reads MNHEY; CDR2 reads SVGAGI. The CDR3 length is 13 residues. With 7 bases removed from V and 7 bases from J, the gap between germline ends came to 17 bases. The CDR3 sequence is CASTNTGTREQYF. CDR3 DNA sequence: TGTGCCAGCACCAACACAGGGACGAGGGAGCAGTACTTC.

V gene TRBV5-4 combines with J gene TRBJ2-3; D is perhaps TRBD2 (6 bases). V lost 0 bases and J 5 bases, leaving 13 bases between the germline ends. The germline gives CDR1 SGHNT, CDR2 YYREEE (reference sequence). There are 15 residues in the CDR3. CDR3 DNA sequence: TGTGCCAGCAGCTTGGCACAGGAGGGGATAGATACGCAGTATTTT. Protein: CASSLAQEGIDTQYF.